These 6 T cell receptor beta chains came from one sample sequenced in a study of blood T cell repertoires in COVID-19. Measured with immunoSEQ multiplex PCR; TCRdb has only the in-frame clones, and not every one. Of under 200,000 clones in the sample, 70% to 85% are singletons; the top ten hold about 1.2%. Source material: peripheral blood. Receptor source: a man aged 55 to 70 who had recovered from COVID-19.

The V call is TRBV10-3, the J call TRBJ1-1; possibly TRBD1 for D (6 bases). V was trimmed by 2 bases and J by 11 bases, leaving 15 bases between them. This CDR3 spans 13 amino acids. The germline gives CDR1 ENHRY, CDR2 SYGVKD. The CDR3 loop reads CAISEIRNRDAFF. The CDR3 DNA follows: TGTGCCATCAGTGAGATTCGAAACAGGGACGCTTTCTTT.

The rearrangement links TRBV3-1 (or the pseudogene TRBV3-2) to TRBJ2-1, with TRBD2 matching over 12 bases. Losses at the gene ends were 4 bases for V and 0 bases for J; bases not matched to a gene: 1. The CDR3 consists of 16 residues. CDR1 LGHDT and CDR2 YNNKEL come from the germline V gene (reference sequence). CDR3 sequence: CASSPSGGDSYNEQFF. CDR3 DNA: TGTGCCAGCAGCCCTAGCGGGGGGGACTCCTACAATGAGCAGTTCTTC.

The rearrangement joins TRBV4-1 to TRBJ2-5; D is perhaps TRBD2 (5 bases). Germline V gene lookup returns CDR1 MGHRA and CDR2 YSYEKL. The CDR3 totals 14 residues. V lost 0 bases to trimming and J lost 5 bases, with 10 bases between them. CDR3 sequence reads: CASSQDGVGETQYF. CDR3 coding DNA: TGCGCCAGCAGCCAAGACGGGGTCGGGGAGACCCAGTACTTC.

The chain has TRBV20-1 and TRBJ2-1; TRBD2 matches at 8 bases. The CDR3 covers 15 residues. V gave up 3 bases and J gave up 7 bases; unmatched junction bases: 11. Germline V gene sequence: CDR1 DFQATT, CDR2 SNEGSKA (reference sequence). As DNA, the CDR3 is TGCAGTGCTAGTTGGGGTAGCGGGGAAAAGAATGAGCAGTTCTTC. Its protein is CSASWGSGEKNEQFF.

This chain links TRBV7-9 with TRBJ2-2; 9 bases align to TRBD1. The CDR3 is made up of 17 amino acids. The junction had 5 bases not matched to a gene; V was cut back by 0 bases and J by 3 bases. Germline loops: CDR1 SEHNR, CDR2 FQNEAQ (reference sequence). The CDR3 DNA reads TGTGCCAGCAGCTTAGCGGCGACAGGGGGGCACACCGGGGAGCTGTTTTTT. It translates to CASSLAATGGHTGELFF.

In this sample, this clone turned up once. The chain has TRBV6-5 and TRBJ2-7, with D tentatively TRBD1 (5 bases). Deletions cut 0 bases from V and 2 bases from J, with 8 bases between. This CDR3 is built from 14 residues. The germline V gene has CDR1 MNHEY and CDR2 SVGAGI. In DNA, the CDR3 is TGTGCCAGCAGTTACTCCAGGGCCCCCTACGAGCAGTACTTC. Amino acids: CASSYSRAPYEQYF.